This T cell receptor beta chain came from a study of blood T cell repertoires in COVID-19 (TCRdb year 2020). Background on the whole study: Collaborator samples came from the United States, Italy and Spain and covered acute and convalescent phases of COVID-19. The prospective study material was composed of cDNA or gDNA derived from T cells, B-cell-depleted T cells, or PBMCs. The dataset comprised deeply sampled blood TCRbeta repertoires from subjects exposed to, actively infected with, or recovered from COVID-19. The repertoires were released in a freely available public database intended as a resource for research on the immune response to SARS-CoV-2. The samples were drawn from the first 160 participants of the ongoing ImmuneRACE study and from under 1,500 subjects provided by 6 global collaborators. A de-identified subject ID, COVID-19 status, age in years and sex were almost always included in the sample metadata. Where available, HLA class I and class II types were obtained from metadata supplied by the sample provider rather than from assay-based typing. Study-wide conclusions, independent of this receptor: The quantity of clinical and demographic metadata differed by source and by participant and was supplied without curation.

Each collaborating institution followed its own protocols to collect whole blood in K2EDTA tubes. For TCRbeta analysis, collaborators shipped samples as frozen whole blood, isolated PBMCs, or DNA extracted from either of those sample types. Regarding this clone: The specificity of this receptor is unknown. Per-nucleotide qualities are absent, and no much larger clonotype sits a single base away.

TCRbeta CDR3 regions were amplified from genomic DNA by means of the immunoSEQ Assay, a bias-controlled multiplex PCR. As for how the authors treated the data: Nucleated cell counts per sample were estimated from amplification of reference gene primers within the assay. To quantify the absolute abundance of each unique TCRbeta CDR3 rearrangement, sequence reads were collapsed and filtered. Productive Simpson clonality was computed per sample as the square root of Simpson's diversity index over productive rearrangements. As stored in TCRdb, this immuneACCESS dataset retains in-frame rearrangements with V and J assigned. A fraction of the clones does not appear; measured against another copy, unresolved V genes explain less than half of the discrepancy, and the remainder lacks a known reason. Clone size and V and J calls were adopted from that table, with D and trimming inferred from the DNA. For this sample the table gives about 87,000 clones, of which over 80% were detected only once. More than 2% of the sample comes from the top ten.

The sequenced material came from peripheral blood. The sequence came from a woman aged 70-85 years with acute or convalescent COVID-19.

The DNA sequence reads TGTGCCAGCACTCAGACAGGAGACCTCTATGGCTACACCTTC. Translated, this is CASTQTGDLYGYTF. The rearrangement joined TRBV25-1 to TRBJ1-2; the D gene is perhaps TRBD1, from 6 matching bases. V loses 7 bases of germline sequence and J loses 4 bases, and the interval between the two ends is 16 bases. The CDR3, from cysteine to phenylalanine, totals 14 residues. CDR3 DNA is the only sequence kept; it has 42 bases, read in frame from the first base. Per the germline V gene, MGHDK is the CDR1 and SYGVNS is the CDR2.